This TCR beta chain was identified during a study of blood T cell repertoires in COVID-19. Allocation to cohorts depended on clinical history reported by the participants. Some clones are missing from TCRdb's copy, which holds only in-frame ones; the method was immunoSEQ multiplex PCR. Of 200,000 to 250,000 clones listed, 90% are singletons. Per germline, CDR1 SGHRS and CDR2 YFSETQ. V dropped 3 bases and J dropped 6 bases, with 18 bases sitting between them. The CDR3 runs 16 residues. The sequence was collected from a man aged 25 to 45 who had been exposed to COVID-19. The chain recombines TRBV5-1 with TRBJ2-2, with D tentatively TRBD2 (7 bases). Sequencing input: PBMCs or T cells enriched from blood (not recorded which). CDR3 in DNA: TGCGCCAGCAGCTCCGGGGGGCAGGGGCTCCCCGGGGAGCTGTTTTTT. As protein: CASSSGGQGLPGELFF.